This is a list of T cell receptor beta chains from one sample in a study of blood T cell repertoires in COVID-19. The method was immunoSEQ multiplex PCR; TCRdb's version includes in-frame clones alone and lacks a portion of them. Of roughly 66,000 clones in the sample, around 93% are singletons; the top ten hold about 7.3%. Sequencing was done on a sample of peripheral blood. All receptors come from a human donor in a cohort sampled during active COVID-19. CDR3s include the opening cysteine and the closing phenylalanine or tryptophan. D genes are given only for firm matches. Clone size, where shown, is once, few, many, or a class for clones that have expanded.

clone size	D gene	J gene	V gene	CDR3 protein	CDR3 DNA
NA	TRBD2	TRBJ2-3	TRBV7-2	CASSDALAGGQDTQYF	TGTGCCAGCAGCGATGCACTAGCGGGGGGGCAAGATACGCAGTATTTT
NA	TRBD2	TRBJ2-3	TRBV18	CASSPQERGLADTQYF	TGTGCCAGCTCACCACAGGAGCGGGGGCTGGCAGATACGCAGTATTTT
NA	TRBD2	TRBJ2-1	TRBV3-1/TRBV3-2	CASSPFGASGNEQFF	TGTGCCAGCAGCCCCTTCGGGGCTAGCGGCAATGAGCAGTTCTTC
NA	TRBD2	TRBJ2-7	TRBV7-2	CASSLERGGYEQYF	TGTGCCAGCAGCTTAGAGCGGGGGGGGTACGAGCAGTACTTC
NA	TRBD2	TRBJ2-3	TRBV5-1	CANQTSESTDTQYF	TGCGCCAACCAGACTAGCGAGAGCACAGATACGCAGTATTTT
NA	NA	TRBJ1-6	TRBV10-1	CASSEGRGENSPLHF	TGCGCCAGCAGTGAGGGTAGGGGCGAAAATTCACCCCTCCACTTT
NA	NA	TRBJ1-3	TRBV28	CASSSEDAGSGNTIYF	TGTGCCAGCAGTTCAGAAGACGCAGGCTCTGGAAACACCATATATTTT
NA	TRBD1	TRBJ1-1	TRBV5-1	CASSPTLEGATEAFF	TGCGCCAGCAGCCCAACTTTGGAGGGGGCCACTGAAGCTTTCTTT
NA	NA	TRBJ2-3	TRBV10-3	CAISAIGNTDTQYF	TGTGCCATCAGTGCGATCGGTAACACAGATACGCAGTATTTT
NA	NA	TRBJ1-2	TRBV9	CASSVAGRLNYGYTF	TGTGCCAGCAGCGTAGCCGGAAGACTTAACTATGGCTACACCTTC
NA	NA	TRBJ2-2	TRBV19	CASSMLAGSTGELFF	TGTGCCAGTAGTATGCTAGCTGGAAGTACCGGGGAGCTGTTTTTT
NA	NA	TRBJ1-4	TRBV18	CASSPPGQSGEKLFF	TGTGCCAGCTCACCACCGGGGCAGTCAGGGGAAAAACTGTTTTTT
NA	NA	TRBJ1-2	TRBV4-3	CASSQLNTGKYGYTF	TGCGCCAGCAGCCAGCTAAACACAGGGAAGTATGGCTACACCTTC
NA	TRBD2	TRBJ2-5	TRBV7-2	CASSPRGLAGRETQYF	TGTGCCAGCAGCCCAAGGGGACTAGCGGGAAGAGAGACCCAGTACTTC
NA	TRBD1	TRBJ2-7	TRBV11-2	CASSSDRTYEQYF	TGTGCCAGCAGCTCGGACAGGACCTACGAGCAGTACTTC
NA	TRBD1	TRBJ2-1	TRBV9	CASTAQGATEQFF	TGTGCCAGCACCGCCCAGGGGGCGACTGAGCAGTTCTTC
NA	TRBD2	TRBJ2-3	TRBV5-4	CASSMEPGLAGGIADTQYF	TGTGCCAGCAGCATGGAACCGGGACTAGCGGGGGGAATAGCAGATACGCAGTATTTT
NA	NA	TRBJ1-5	TRBV27	CASSPPEEGQRRFFFSNQPQHF	TGTGCCAGCAGCCCCCCAGAGGAGGGCCAACGTAGGTTTTTTTTCAGCAATCAGCCCCAGCATTTT
NA	TRBD2	TRBJ2-3	TRBV6-4	CASKSGAGTDTQYF	TGTGCCAGCAAAAGCGGGGCGGGTACAGATACGCAGTATTTT
NA	TRBD1	TRBJ1-1	TRBV19	CASSIDRDRGAFF	TGTGCCAGTAGTATAGACCGGGACAGGGGAGCTTTCTTT
NA	NA	TRBJ2-5	TRBV7-2	CASSSSGTRNQETQYF	TGTGCCAGCAGCTCGTCCGGGACAAGGAACCAAGAGACCCAGTACTTC
NA	TRBD1	TRBJ1-2	TRBV19	CASSPGQGSYGYTF	TGTGCCAGTAGTCCGGGACAGGGCAGCTATGGCTACACCTTC
NA	TRBD1	TRBJ1-2	TRBV9	CASSVGGDRVRTEGYTF	TGTGCCAGCAGCGTAGGCGGGGACAGGGTTAGGACAGAAGGCTACACCTTC
NA	TRBD1	TRBJ2-1	TRBV5-1	CASAPGGVYNEQFF	TGCGCCAGCGCCCCAGGGGGCGTCTACAATGAGCAGTTCTTC
NA	NA	TRBJ2-7	TRBV15	CATSRDRTAAEQYF	TGTGCCACCAGCAGAGATCGGACAGCGGCAGAGCAGTACTTC
NA	NA	TRBJ1-1	TRBV28	CASRSRPVNTEAFF	TGTGCCAGCCGGAGTCGACCGGTTAACACTGAAGCTTTCTTT
once	NA	TRBJ2-3	TRBV5-1	CASSLGNTERDTQYF	TGCGCCAGCAGCTTGGGAAATACGGAGCGGGATACGCAGTATTTT
once	NA	TRBJ2-3	TRBV19	CASKLGGGTDTQYF	TGTGCCAGTAAATTGGGCGGGGGCACAGATACGCAGTATTTT
NA	NA	TRBJ2-3	TRBV5-1	CASSLLGGTDTQYF	TGCGCCAGCAGCTTGCTCGGGGGCACAGATACGCAGTATTTT
NA	TRBD1	TRBJ2-2	TRBV5-6	CASSFGDRGPNTGELFF	TGTGCCAGCAGCTTTGGTGACAGGGGGCCGAACACCGGGGAGCTGTTTTTT
once	NA	TRBJ1-1	TRBV19	CASSDPGQRSEAFF	TGTGCCAGTAGCGACCCGGGACAAAGAAGTGAAGCTTTCTTT